These 11 T cell receptor beta chains were all obtained from the same sample, sequenced in a study of T cell responses to AZD1222 COVID-19 vaccine. Libraries were prepared by immunoSEQ multiplex PCR; TCRdb keeps only in-frame clonotypes and omits some of them. The table lists roughly 110,000 clones, around nine tenths of them singletons, with approximately 12% in the top ten. The starting material was peripheral blood, obtained on day 0 of AZD1222 vaccination. The receptors were sampled from an adult in good health.

DNA for the CDR3: TGCGCCAGCAGCCAAGATACCTCCCCCTACAATGAGCAGTTCTTC. Protein: CASSQDTSPYNEQFF. The chain has TRBV4-3 and TRBJ2-1; D remains ambiguous. From germline, CDR1 is LGHNA and CDR2 YSLEER. V lost 0 bases and J 2 bases, leaving 8 bases between the germline ends. The CDR3 extends over 15 amino acids.

The CDR3 DNA follows: TGTGCCAGCAGCGGCGCCCAACTAGCGGGATTAAAGACCCAGTACTTC. The encoded protein is CASSGAQLAGLKTQYF. V and J are TRBV7-2 and TRBJ2-5, with 10 positions matching TRBD2. Trimming removed 5 bases from V and 6 bases from J; junction bases left unmatched: 12. The CDR3 is 16 residues long. The germline V gene has CDR1 SGHTA and CDR2 FQGNSA.

The rearrangement uses TRBV18 and TRBJ2-7; 7 bases match TRBD2. CDR3 length: 15 residues. Losses at the gene ends were 5 bases for V and 0 bases for J; bases not matched to a gene: 7. Looked up from germline, CDR1 is KGHSH and CDR2 is LQKENI. DNA of the CDR3: TGTGCCAGCTCATACCAGCGGGGAAGCTCCTACGAGCAGTACTTC. Its protein product is CASSYQRGSSYEQYF. The full variable domain, rest sourced from reference TRBV18 and TRBJ2-7, is NAGVMQNPRHLVRRRGQEARLRCSPMKGHSHVYWYRQLPEEGLKFMVYLQKENIIDESGMPKERFSAEFPKEGPSILRIQQVVRGDSAAYFCASSYQRGSSYEQYFGPGTRLTVT.

This clone came up once. The chain recombines TRBV14 with TRBJ2-5; D uncertain. The CDR3 loop spans 12 amino acids. V lost 1 base and J lost 5, with 5 bases in between. Germline V gene sequence: CDR1 SGHDN, CDR2 FVKESK. CDR3 in DNA: TGTGCCAGCAGCCAAGTCAGCGAGACCCAGTACTTC. Translated: CASSQVSETQYF.

The chain couples TRBV27 to TRBJ2-2, with D perhaps matching TRBD1 (6 bases). Between the trimmed V and J ends, which lost 7 bases and 4 bases, there was a span of 28 bases. Looked up from germline, CDR1 is MNHEY and CDR2 is SMNVEV (reference sequence). The CDR3 length is 19 residues. CDR3 sequence reads: CASTQQGSRISGVTGELFF. CDR3 nucleotides: TGTGCCAGCACTCAGCAGGGTAGTCGTATATCAGGGGTCACCGGGGAGCTGTTTTTT.

The V call is TRBV6-2 or TRBV6-3, the J call TRBJ2-1; D is possibly TRBD1 (5 bases). With 5 bases removed from V and 4 bases from J, the gap between germline ends came to 18 bases. This CDR3 is built from 16 residues. Germline CDR1 and CDR2: MNHEY and SVGEGT. CDR3 in DNA: TGTGCCAGCAGTAAAGGGGTTGGTACCTCTTACAATGAGCAGTTCTTC. Translating gives CASSKGVGTSYNEQFF.

The V gene is TRBV9, the J gene TRBJ2-3, with D perhaps being TRBD1 or TRBD2 (5 bases each). Germline lookup yields CDR1 SGDLS and CDR2 YYNGEE. This CDR3 contains 16 residues. V was shortened by 4 bases and J by 0 bases, with 15 bases between the two germline ends. DNA of the CDR3: TGTGCCAGCAGCCGAGCGGCAGGGCAAAGCACAGATACGCAGTATTTT. Protein: CASSRAAGQSTDTQYF.

This chain uses TRBV11-2 with TRBJ2-5, with 7 bases fitting TRBD1. CDR1 SGHAT and CDR2 FQNNGV come from the germline V gene. The CDR3 extends over 16 amino acids. With 1 base clipped from V and 5 bases from J, the junction kept 10 bases outside the gene matches. The CDR3 DNA reads TGTGCCAGCAGCTTAGGTGAAGGGGGCAGTCGGGAGACCCAGTACTTC. Amino acids: CASSLGEGGSRETQYF.

V usage is TRBV18 and J usage is TRBJ1-1; 9 nucleotides align to TRBD1. CDR1 is KGHSH, CDR2 LQKENI, per germline. The CDR3 covers 14 residues. With 5 bases clipped from V and 3 bases from J, the junction kept 4 bases outside the gene matches. CDR3 region: CASSSGQGYTEAFF. CDR3 nucleotide sequence: TGTGCCAGCTCATCGGGACAGGGTTACACTGAAGCTTTCTTT.

This chain connects TRBV24-1 to TRBJ1-4, with TRBD1 identical over 7 bases. The CDR3 sequence is 13 residues long. CDR1 is KGHDR, CDR2 SFDVKD, per germline. V shed 9 bases and J 7 bases; nucleotides not matched to a gene: 7. As DNA, the CDR3 is TGTGCCACCTCTTCAGGGGGAAGTGAAAAACTGTTTTTT. This translates into CATSSGGSEKLFF.

The chain couples TRBV3-1 (or the pseudogene TRBV3-2) to TRBJ2-2; D is perhaps TRBD1 or TRBD2 (6 bases each). Germline-derived CDR1 and CDR2 are LGHDT and YNNKEL (reference sequence). The CDR3 consists of 16 residues. V lost 4 bases to trimming and J lost 5 bases, with 17 bases between them. CDR3 in amino acids: CASSLKGGWGTGELFF. The CDR3 bases are TGTGCCAGCAGCCTCAAAGGGGGGTGGGGAACCGGGGAGCTGTTTTTT.